A selection of T cell receptor beta chains follows, all from one sample in a study of a mutant IDH1 vaccine in newly diagnosed glioma. Their antigen targets remain unknown. Produced via immunoSEQ multiplex PCR; TCRdb's table is partial and in-frame only. There are about 51,000 clones in the sample; around 80% occur only once, and about 1.8% lies in the top ten. The specimen comprised PBMCs, sampled from a glioma patient whose treatment included an IDH1 peptide vaccine. The receptors come from a woman between 40 and 55 years old with glioma. CDR3s include the opening cysteine and the closing phenylalanine or tryptophan. The D gene is left open where the match is weak. A row's size may be missing; if present it is once, few, many or a size class.

CDR3aa: CASGLGGGNSPLHF
CDR3nt: TGTGCTAGTGGTTTAGGAGGGGGGAATTCACCCCTCCACTTT
v_gene: TRBV12-5
j_gene: TRBJ1-6
abundance: few
d_gene: -

CDR3aa: CASSLNTGNTIYF
CDR3nt: TGTGCCAGCAGCTTAAACACTGGAAACACCATATATTTT
v_gene: TRBV7-2
j_gene: TRBJ1-3
abundance: -
d_gene: -

CDR3aa: CASSIEQGARGYTF
CDR3nt: TGTGCCAGTAGTATAGAGCAGGGGGCGCGGGGCTACACCTTC
v_gene: TRBV19
j_gene: TRBJ1-2
abundance: -
d_gene: TRBD1

CDR3aa: CASRAKYGYTF
CDR3nt: TGTGCCAGTCGGGCCAAATATGGCTACACCTTC
v_gene: TRBV19
j_gene: TRBJ1-2
abundance: -
d_gene: -

CDR3aa: CASSQRGYGGPSGELFF
CDR3nt: TGCGCCAGCAGCCAACGGGGCTACGGGGGCCCTAGCGGGGAGCTGTTTTTT
v_gene: TRBV5-1
j_gene: TRBJ2-2
abundance: -
d_gene: -

CDR3aa: CASSSPGWHEQYF
CDR3nt: TGTGCCAGCAGCTCACCAGGGTGGCACGAGCAGTACTTC
v_gene: TRBV5-4
j_gene: TRBJ2-7
abundance: -
d_gene: -

CDR3aa: CASSLGGGVKETQYF
CDR3nt: TGCGCCAGCAGCTTAGGCGGGGGGGTCAAAGAGACCCAGTACTTC
v_gene: TRBV5-1
j_gene: TRBJ2-5
abundance: -
d_gene: TRBD2

CDR3aa: CASNVRGPEGNEQFF
CDR3nt: TGTGCCAGCAACGTCCGGGGCCCCGAGGGCAATGAGCAGTTCTTC
v_gene: TRBV6-5
j_gene: TRBJ2-1
abundance: once
d_gene: -

CDR3aa: CASSLVWTEERLGYTF
CDR3nt: TGTGCCAGCAGCTTAGTATGGACGGAAGAGCGGTTGGGCTACACCTTC
v_gene: TRBV7-2
j_gene: TRBJ1-2
abundance: -
d_gene: -

CDR3aa: CASSLDGDRTGELFF
CDR3nt: TGCGCCAGCAGCTTGGACGGGGATAGGACCGGGGAGCTGTTTTTT
v_gene: TRBV5-1
j_gene: TRBJ2-2
abundance: -
d_gene: -

CDR3aa: CASSPGRSYEQYF
CDR3nt: TGTGCCAGCAGCCCCGGACGGTCCTACGAGCAGTACTTC
v_gene: TRBV7-2
j_gene: TRBJ2-7
abundance: -
d_gene: -

CDR3aa: CASSSGQGGYGYTF
CDR3nt: TGCGCCAGCAGCTCGGGACAGGGAGGCTATGGCTACACCTTC
v_gene: TRBV5-1
j_gene: TRBJ1-2
abundance: -
d_gene: TRBD1

CDR3aa: CASSIGEYGYTF
CDR3nt: TGTGCCAGTAGTATCGGCGAATACGGCTACACCTTC
v_gene: TRBV19
j_gene: TRBJ1-2
abundance: -
d_gene: -

CDR3aa: CASSLGQGKGTDTQYF
CDR3nt: TGTGCCAGCAGCTTAGGACAGGGGAAGGGCACAGATACGCAGTATTTT
v_gene: TRBV7-2
j_gene: TRBJ2-3
abundance: -
d_gene: TRBD1

CDR3aa: CASSRGLAVETQYF
CDR3nt: TGTGCCAGCAGCCGCGGTCTAGCCGTAGAGACCCAGTACTTC
v_gene: TRBV14
j_gene: TRBJ2-5
abundance: -
d_gene: -

CDR3aa: CASSSTGEPLHF
CDR3nt: TGTGCCAGCTCATCAACTGGGGAACCCCTCCACTTT
v_gene: TRBV18
j_gene: TRBJ1-6
abundance: -
d_gene: -

CDR3aa: CASSLGGLAGNTIYF
CDR3nt: TGCGCCAGCAGCTTGGGGGGATTAGCTGGAAACACCATATATTTT
v_gene: TRBV5-1
j_gene: TRBJ1-3
abundance: -
d_gene: -

CDR3aa: CASSTGPYAFF
CDR3nt: TGTGCCAGTTCCACAGGCCCATACGCTTTCTTT
v_gene: TRBV19
j_gene: TRBJ1-1
abundance: few
d_gene: -

CDR3aa: CASTKGGNTDMQYF
CDR3nt: TGTGCCAGCACCAAGGGGGGGAACACAGATATGCAGTATTTT
v_gene: TRBV9
j_gene: TRBJ2-3
abundance: -
d_gene: -

CDR3aa: CASSSTGTFGNGYTF
CDR3nt: TGCGCCAGCAGCTCTACCGGGACATTTGGAAATGGCTACACCTTC
v_gene: TRBV5-1
j_gene: TRBJ1-2
abundance: -
d_gene: -

CDR3aa: CASSLTGTGNSPLHF
CDR3nt: TGTGCCAGCAGTTTAACCGGGACCGGGAATTCACCCCTCCACTTT
v_gene: TRBV6-5
j_gene: TRBJ1-6
abundance: -
d_gene: -

CDR3aa: CASSVGDRGPYGYTF
CDR3nt: TGTGCCAGCAGCGTAGGTGACCGCGGACCGTATGGCTACACCTTC
v_gene: TRBV9
j_gene: TRBJ1-2
abundance: -
d_gene: -

CDR3aa: CATSTGQAGVNEKLFF
CDR3nt: TGTGCCACCAGCACTGGACAGGCCGGGGTTAATGAAAAACTGTTTTTT
v_gene: TRBV15
j_gene: TRBJ1-4
abundance: once
d_gene: TRBD1

CDR3aa: CASSSWVRPQHF
CDR3nt: TGTGCTAGCAGTTCCTGGGTTCGACCCCAGCATTTT
v_gene: TRBV7-7
j_gene: TRBJ1-5
abundance: -
d_gene: -

CDR3aa: CATSTGNSPLHF
CDR3nt: TGTGCCACTTCGACAGGGAATTCACCCCTCCACTTT
v_gene: TRBV15
j_gene: TRBJ1-6
abundance: -
d_gene: TRBD1

CDR3aa: CAWSLSRDKGKSPLHF
CDR3nt: TGTGCCTGGAGTCTTTCTAGGGACAAGGGTAAATCACCCCTCCACTTT
v_gene: TRBV30
j_gene: TRBJ1-6
abundance: -
d_gene: -

CDR3aa: CAGRGNGMNTEAFF
CDR3nt: TGTGCCGGCAGAGGTAACGGAATGAACACTGAAGCTTTCTTT
v_gene: TRBV6-1
j_gene: TRBJ1-1
abundance: few
d_gene: -

CDR3aa: CASAIGGASGYTF
CDR3nt: TGTGCCAGTGCTATAGGGGGCGCTTCTGGCTACACCTTC
v_gene: TRBV7-2
j_gene: TRBJ1-2
abundance: -
d_gene: TRBD1

CDR3aa: CAISRDRSYEQYF
CDR3nt: TGTGCCATCTCCCGGGACAGGTCCTACGAGCAGTACTTC
v_gene: TRBV15
j_gene: TRBJ2-7
abundance: -
d_gene: TRBD1

CDR3aa: CASSPGWGADTQYF
CDR3nt: TGTGCCAGCAGCCCCGGGTGGGGAGCGGATACGCAGTATTTT
v_gene: TRBV9
j_gene: TRBJ2-3
abundance: -
d_gene: -

CDR3aa: CASSPSSGEAFF
CDR3nt: TGTGCCAGCTCACCATCGTCTGGGGAGGCTTTCTTT
v_gene: TRBV18
j_gene: TRBJ1-1
abundance: once
d_gene: -

CDR3aa: CASSLGGQGYGYTF
CDR3nt: TGTGCCAGCAGCTTAGGAGGACAGGGCTATGGCTACACCTTC
v_gene: TRBV5-5
j_gene: TRBJ1-2
abundance: -
d_gene: TRBD1

CDR3aa: CSGLRYKPEEDTQYF
CDR3nt: TGCAGCGGTCTAAGGTACAAACCCGAAGAAGATACGCAGTATTTT
v_gene: TRBV29-1
j_gene: TRBJ2-3
abundance: -
d_gene: -

CDR3aa: CAIRGAGGNQPQHF
CDR3nt: TGTGCCATCCGGGGCGCAGGGGGCAATCAGCCCCAGCATTTT
v_gene: TRBV6-6
j_gene: TRBJ1-5
abundance: -
d_gene: -

CDR3aa: CASSLAPGRTEAFF
CDR3nt: TGTGCCAGCAGCTTGGCCCCAGGGCGGACTGAAGCTTTCTTT
v_gene: TRBV5-5
j_gene: TRBJ1-1
abundance: -
d_gene: -

CDR3aa: CASRHQDLGYKQGELFF
CDR3nt: TGCGCCAGCAGACACCAAGATTTAGGGTATAAACAAGGGGAGCTGTTTTTT
v_gene: TRBV4-1
j_gene: TRBJ2-2
abundance: -
d_gene: -

CDR3aa: CSASLNTGELFF
CDR3nt: TGCAGCGCGTCATTGAACACCGGGGAGCTGTTTTTT
v_gene: TRBV29-1
j_gene: TRBJ2-2
abundance: -
d_gene: -

CDR3aa: CASSLRGGEETQYF
CDR3nt: TGTGCCAGTAGCCTAAGGGGGGGGGAAGAGACCCAGTACTTC
v_gene: TRBV19
j_gene: TRBJ2-5
abundance: -
d_gene: -

CDR3aa: CAGRDSIGDEQYF
CDR3nt: TGTGCCGGCCGGGACTCCATAGGAGATGAGCAGTACTTC
v_gene: TRBV6-6
j_gene: TRBJ2-7
abundance: -
d_gene: -

CDR3aa: CASSLDAAGVSQYF
CDR3nt: TGTGCCAGCAGCTTGGATGCCGCAGGTGTTTCCCAGTACTTC
v_gene: TRBV5-6
j_gene: TRBJ2-5
abundance: -
d_gene: -

CDR3aa: CAIGTSGVIEQFF
CDR3nt: TGTGCCATCGGGACTAGCGGGGTGATTGAGCAGTTCTTC
v_gene: TRBV10-3
j_gene: TRBJ2-1
abundance: -
d_gene: TRBD2

CDR3aa: CASSVRQGAYEQYF
CDR3nt: TGTGCCAGCAGCGTGAGACAGGGGGCCTACGAGCAGTACTTC
v_gene: TRBV7-2
j_gene: TRBJ2-7
abundance: -
d_gene: TRBD1

CDR3aa: CASQVGYGYTF
CDR3nt: TGTGCCAGTCAAGTGGGGTATGGCTACACCTTC
v_gene: TRBV19
j_gene: TRBJ1-2
abundance: -
d_gene: -

CDR3aa: CASSLRTSGVGEQFF
CDR3nt: TGTGCCAGCAGCCTCCGGACTAGCGGGGTAGGTGAGCAGTTCTTC
v_gene: TRBV5-5
j_gene: TRBJ2-1
abundance: -
d_gene: TRBD2

CDR3aa: CASSPYEDGIYGYTF
CDR3nt: TGTGCCAGCAGTCCTTACGAAGACGGAATCTATGGCTACACCTTC
v_gene: TRBV6-1
j_gene: TRBJ1-2
abundance: -
d_gene: -

CDR3aa: CASSYGPKETQYF
CDR3nt: TGTGCCAGCAGCTACGGCCCCAAAGAGACCCAGTACTTC
v_gene: TRBV7-8
j_gene: TRBJ2-5
abundance: -
d_gene: -

CDR3aa: CASSSLGGRGYTF
CDR3nt: TGTGCCAGCAGTAGCCTAGGAGGCCGTGGCTACACCTTC
v_gene: TRBV6-5
j_gene: TRBJ1-2
abundance: once
d_gene: -

CDR3aa: CASSIEMGSGANVLTF
CDR3nt: TGTGCCAGCAGCATAGAGATGGGCTCTGGGGCCAACGTCCTGACTTTC
v_gene: TRBV5-8
j_gene: TRBJ2-6
abundance: -
d_gene: -

CDR3aa: CASSLNPGGLYTIYF
CDR3nt: TGCGCCAGCAGCTTGAATCCAGGGGGCTTGTACACCATATATTTT
v_gene: TRBV5-1
j_gene: TRBJ1-3
abundance: -
d_gene: TRBD1

CDR3aa: CAWRTRGNTQYF
CDR3nt: TGTGCCTGGAGGACCCGCGGAAATACGCAGTATTTT
v_gene: TRBV30
j_gene: TRBJ2-3
abundance: once
d_gene: -

CDR3aa: CASSLPGGFTGELFF
CDR3nt: TGCGCCAGCAGCTTGCCGGGCGGGTTTACCGGGGAGCTGTTTTTT
v_gene: TRBV5-1
j_gene: TRBJ2-2
abundance: -
d_gene: -

CDR3aa: CASSLAKGNRGMDF
CDR3nt: TGTGCCAGCAGCTTGGCCAAGGGAAACAGGGGAATGGACTTT
v_gene: TRBV5-8
j_gene: TRBJ1-6
abundance: -
d_gene: TRBD1

CDR3aa: CASRHRDRGYQPQHF
CDR3nt: TGTGCCAGCAGACACCGGGACAGGGGATACCAGCCCCAGCATTTT
v_gene: TRBV6-6
j_gene: TRBJ1-5
abundance: -
d_gene: TRBD1

CDR3aa: CASRLWQGGPGELFF
CDR3nt: TGTGCCAGCAGATTATGGCAGGGCGGTCCCGGGGAGCTGTTTTTT
v_gene: TRBV5-4
j_gene: TRBJ2-2
abundance: -
d_gene: -

CDR3aa: CASSQDGHSSYEQYF
CDR3nt: TGTGCCAGCAGCCAAGACGGACACAGCTCCTACGAGCAGTACTTC
v_gene: TRBV4-2
j_gene: TRBJ2-7
abundance: -
d_gene: -

CDR3aa: CASSLRKRSPLHF
CDR3nt: TGTGCCAGCAGCTTACGTAAGAGATCACCCCTCCACTTT
v_gene: TRBV7-2
j_gene: TRBJ1-6
abundance: -
d_gene: -

CDR3aa: CASSGSGGAPSSYEQYF
CDR3nt: TGTGCCAGCAGCGGATCAGGGGGCGCCCCCAGCTCCTACGAGCAGTACTTC
v_gene: TRBV9
j_gene: TRBJ2-7
abundance: -
d_gene: TRBD1

CDR3aa: CASSLAGGGSVSGNTIYF
CDR3nt: TGTGCCAGCAGCTTGGCCGGCGGGGGATCTGTCTCTGGAAACACCATATATTTT
v_gene: TRBV5-4
j_gene: TRBJ1-3
abundance: -
d_gene: -

CDR3aa: CASSPLGTGKNTEAFF
CDR3nt: TGTGCCAGCTCACCTCTCGGGACAGGGAAAAACACTGAAGCTTTCTTT
v_gene: TRBV18
j_gene: TRBJ1-1
abundance: -
d_gene: TRBD1

CDR3aa: CASSQEDPSRSGYTF
CDR3nt: TGCGCCAGCAGCCAAGAGGACCCCTCTCGGAGTGGCTACACCTTC
v_gene: TRBV4-3
j_gene: TRBJ1-2
abundance: few
d_gene: -